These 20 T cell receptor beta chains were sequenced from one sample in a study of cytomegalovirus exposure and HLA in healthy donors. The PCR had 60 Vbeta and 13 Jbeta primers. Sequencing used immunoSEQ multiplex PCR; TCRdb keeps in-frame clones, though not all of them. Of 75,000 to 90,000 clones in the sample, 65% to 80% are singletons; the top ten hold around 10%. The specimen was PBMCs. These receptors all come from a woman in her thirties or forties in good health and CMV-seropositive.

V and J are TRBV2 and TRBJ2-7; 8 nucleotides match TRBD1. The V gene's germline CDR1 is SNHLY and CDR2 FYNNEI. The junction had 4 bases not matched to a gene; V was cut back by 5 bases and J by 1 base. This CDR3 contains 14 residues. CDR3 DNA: TGTGCCAGCAGTACCGGGACAGGATCCTACGAGCAGTACTTC. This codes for CASSTGTGSYEQYF.

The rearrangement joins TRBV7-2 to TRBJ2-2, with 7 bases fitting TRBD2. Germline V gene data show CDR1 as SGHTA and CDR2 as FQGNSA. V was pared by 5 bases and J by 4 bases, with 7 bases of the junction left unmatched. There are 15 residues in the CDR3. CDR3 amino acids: CASSPRGGGTGELFF. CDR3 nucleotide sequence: TGTGCCAGCAGCCCCCGGGGCGGGGGCACCGGGGAGCTGTTTTTT.

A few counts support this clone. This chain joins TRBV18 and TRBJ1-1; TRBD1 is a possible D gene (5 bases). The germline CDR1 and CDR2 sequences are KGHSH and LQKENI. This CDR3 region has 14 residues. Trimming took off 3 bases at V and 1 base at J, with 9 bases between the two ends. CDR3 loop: CASSPRDWNTEAFF. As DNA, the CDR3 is TGTGCCAGCTCACCGCGGGACTGGAACACTGAAGCTTTCTTT.

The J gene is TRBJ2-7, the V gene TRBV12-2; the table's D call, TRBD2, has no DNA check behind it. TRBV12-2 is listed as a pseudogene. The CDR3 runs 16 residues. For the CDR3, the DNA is TGTGCAAGTCGCGCGACTAGAGTTCCATTCTCCTACGAGCAGTACTTC. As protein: CASRATRVPFSYEQYF.

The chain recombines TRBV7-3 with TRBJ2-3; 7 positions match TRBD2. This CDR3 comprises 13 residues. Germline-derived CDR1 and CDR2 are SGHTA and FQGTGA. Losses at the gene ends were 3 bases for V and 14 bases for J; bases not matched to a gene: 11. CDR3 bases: TGTGCCAGCAGCTTTCTGAGCGGGGATCGTCGGTATTTT. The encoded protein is CASSFLSGDRRYF.

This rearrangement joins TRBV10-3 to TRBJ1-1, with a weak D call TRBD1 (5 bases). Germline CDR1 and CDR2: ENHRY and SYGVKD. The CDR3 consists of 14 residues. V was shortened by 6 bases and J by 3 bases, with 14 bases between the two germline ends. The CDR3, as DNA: TGTGCCATCAGCGGTAGGGGCGCGGACACTGAAGCTTTCTTT. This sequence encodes CAISGRGADTEAFF.

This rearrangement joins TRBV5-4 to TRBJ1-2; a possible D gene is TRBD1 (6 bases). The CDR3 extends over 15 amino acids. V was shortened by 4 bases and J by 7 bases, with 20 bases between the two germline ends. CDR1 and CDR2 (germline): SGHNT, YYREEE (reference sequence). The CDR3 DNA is TGTGCCAGCAGCACAGGAACAGGGTTGGAGTTTGGCTACACCTTC. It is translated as CASSTGTGLEFGYTF.

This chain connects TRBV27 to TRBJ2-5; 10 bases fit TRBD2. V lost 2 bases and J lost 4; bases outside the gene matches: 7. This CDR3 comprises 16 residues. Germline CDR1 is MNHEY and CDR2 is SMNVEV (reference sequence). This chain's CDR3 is CASSLDLAGAGETQYF. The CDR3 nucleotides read TGTGCCAGCAGTTTAGACCTAGCGGGAGCGGGAGAGACCCAGTACTTC.

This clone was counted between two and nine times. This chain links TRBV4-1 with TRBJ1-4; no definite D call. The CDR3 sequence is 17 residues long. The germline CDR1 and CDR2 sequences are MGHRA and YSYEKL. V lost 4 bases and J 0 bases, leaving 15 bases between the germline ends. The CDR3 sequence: CASSRGLIGATNEKLFF. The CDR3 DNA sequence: TGCGCCAGCAGCCGAGGATTGATAGGCGCAACTAATGAAAAACTGTTTTTT.

The DNA of the CDR3 is TGTGCCAGCAGCTTAGAAGGGGGCGTCGGTGGAAACACCATATATTTT. Amino acid sequence: CASSLEGGVGGNTIYF. V gene TRBV7-2 combines with J gene TRBJ1-3, with 7 bases aligning to TRBD1. CDR3 size: 16 residues. V lost 1 base and J lost 3; bases outside the gene matches: 6. Per germline, CDR1 SGHTA and CDR2 FQGNSA. Filled out from reference TRBV7-2 and TRBJ1-3, the complete variable domain reads GAGVSQSPSNKVTEKGKDVELRCDPISGHTALYWYRQSLGQGLEFLIYFQGNSAPDKSGLPSDRFSAERTGGSVSTLTIQRTQQEDSAVYLCASSLEGGVGGNTIYFGEGSWLTVV.

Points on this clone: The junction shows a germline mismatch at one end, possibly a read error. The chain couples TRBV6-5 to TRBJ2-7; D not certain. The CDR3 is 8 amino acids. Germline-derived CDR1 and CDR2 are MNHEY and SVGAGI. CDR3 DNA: TGTGCCAGCAGTTACCCTGACTTC. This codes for CASSYPDF.

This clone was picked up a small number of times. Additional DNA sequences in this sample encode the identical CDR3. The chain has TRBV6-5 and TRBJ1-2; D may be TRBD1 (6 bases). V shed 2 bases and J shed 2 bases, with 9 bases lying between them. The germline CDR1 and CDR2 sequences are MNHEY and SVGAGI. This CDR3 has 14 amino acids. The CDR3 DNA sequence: TGTGCCAGCAGTTACGGGGGCAGGAACTATGGCTACACCTTC. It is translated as CASSYGGRNYGYTF.

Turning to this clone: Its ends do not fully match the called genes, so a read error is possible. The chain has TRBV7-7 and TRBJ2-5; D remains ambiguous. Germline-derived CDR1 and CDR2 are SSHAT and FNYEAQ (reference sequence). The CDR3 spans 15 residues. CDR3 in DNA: TGTGCTAGCAGCCAAGACATCGGCACCAAAGAGACCCAGTACTTC. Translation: CASSQDIGTKETQYF. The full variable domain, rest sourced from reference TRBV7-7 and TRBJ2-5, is GAGVSQSPRYKVTKRGQDVTLRCDPISSHATLYWYQQALGQGPEFLTYFNYEAQPDKSGLPSDRFSAERPEGSISTLTIQRTEQRDSAMYRCASSQDIGTKETQYFGPGTRLLVL.

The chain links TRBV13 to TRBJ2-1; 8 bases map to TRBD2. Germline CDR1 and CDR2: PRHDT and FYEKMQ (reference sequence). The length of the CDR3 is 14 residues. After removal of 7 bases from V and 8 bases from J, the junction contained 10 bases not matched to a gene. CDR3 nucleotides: TGTGCCAGCACAACGGGACTAGTTCTACATGAGCAGTTCTTC. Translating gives CASTTGLVLHEQFF.

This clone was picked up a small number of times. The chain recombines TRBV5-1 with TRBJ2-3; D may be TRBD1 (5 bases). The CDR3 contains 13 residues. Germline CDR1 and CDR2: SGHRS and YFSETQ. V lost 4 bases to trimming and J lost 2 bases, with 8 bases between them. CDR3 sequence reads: CASSPGITDTQYF. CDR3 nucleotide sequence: TGCGCCAGCAGCCCAGGGATCACAGATACGCAGTATTTT. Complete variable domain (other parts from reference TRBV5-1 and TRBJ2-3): KAGVTQTPRYLIKTRGQQVTLSCSPISGHRSVSWYQQTPGQGLQFLFEYFSETQRNKGNFPGRFSGRQFSNSRSEMNVSTLELGDSALYLCASSPGITDTQYFGPGTRLTVL.

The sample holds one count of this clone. The CDR3 region is CAWSVGLAHVNEQFF. The CDR3 nucleotides are TGTGCCTGGAGTGTGGGACTAGCTCATGTCAATGAGCAGTTCTTC. The chain employs TRBV30 and TRBJ2-1; TRBD2 matches 9 bases. The CDR3 runs 15 residues. CDR1 is GTSNPN and CDR2 is SVGIG in the germline V gene (reference sequence). V shed 0 bases, J shed 6 bases, and the junction held 6 bases outside the gene matches.

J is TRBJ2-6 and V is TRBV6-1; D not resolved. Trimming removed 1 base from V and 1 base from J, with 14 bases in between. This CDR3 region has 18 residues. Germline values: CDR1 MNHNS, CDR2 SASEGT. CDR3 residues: CASSEGPIHLSGANVLTF. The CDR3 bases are TGTGCCAGCAGTGAAGGGCCGATTCATTTGTCTGGGGCCAACGTCCTGACTTTC.

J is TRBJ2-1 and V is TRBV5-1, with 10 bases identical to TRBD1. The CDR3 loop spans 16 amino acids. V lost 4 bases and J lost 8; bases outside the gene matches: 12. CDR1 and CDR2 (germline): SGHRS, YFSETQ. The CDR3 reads CASSLRTGTGVYEQFF. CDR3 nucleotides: TGCGCCAGCAGCCTACGAACCGGGACAGGGGTCTATGAGCAGTTCTTC.

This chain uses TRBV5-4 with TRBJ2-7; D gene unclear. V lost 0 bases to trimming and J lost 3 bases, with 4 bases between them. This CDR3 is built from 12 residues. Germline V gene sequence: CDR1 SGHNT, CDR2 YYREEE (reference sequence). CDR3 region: CASSLVNYEQYF. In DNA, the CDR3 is TGTGCCAGCAGCTTGGTAAACTACGAGCAGTACTTC.

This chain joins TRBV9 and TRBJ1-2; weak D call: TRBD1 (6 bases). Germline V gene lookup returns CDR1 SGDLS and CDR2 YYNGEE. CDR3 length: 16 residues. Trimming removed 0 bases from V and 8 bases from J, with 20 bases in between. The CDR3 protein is CASSVDSGGQGEGYTF. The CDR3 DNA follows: TGTGCCAGCAGCGTAGACTCCGGGGGGCAGGGAGAAGGCTACACCTTC.